This T cell receptor (beta chain) is from a study of Ad26.COV2.S vaccination and SARS-CoV-2 variants. Sequencing used immunoSEQ multiplex PCR; TCRdb keeps in-frame clones, though not all of them. The sample includes approximately 420,000 clones, 70% to 90% seen only once; the top ten take more than 3%. The treatment is: 15 to 20 received Ad26.COV2.S at low or high dose, single or two shots; roughly five received placebo; per-sample allocation not given. Samples analyzed were those drawn on day 63 after the first vaccine or placebo injection. The CDR3 is 13 amino acids. The trim removed 4 bases at V and 8 bases at J, leaving 7 bases unmatched. Germline V lookup: CDR1 SGHRS, CDR2 YFSETQ.

The specimen comprised peripheral blood, sampled in a trial of Ad26.COV2.S vaccine versus placebo. V and J are TRBV5-1 and TRBJ1-1; TRBD1 matches 8 bases. The TCR was taken from a person between 18 and 59 years old who received the Ad26.COV2.S COVID-19 vaccine or a placebo. The CDR3 sequence: CASSKDREGEAFF. The CDR3 DNA reads as TGCGCCAGCAGCAAGGACAGGGAGGGAGAAGCTTTCTTT. Using reference TRBV5-1 and TRBJ1-1 for the parts outside the CDR3, the full variable domain is KAGVTQTPRYLIKTRGQQVTLSCSPISGHRSVSWYQQTPGQGLQFLFEYFSETQRNKGNFPGRFSGRQFSNSRSEMNVSTLELGDSALYLCASSKDREGEAFFGQGTRLTVV.